The 5 T cell receptor beta chains listed next were all sequenced from one sample in a study of CD8 T cells in Susac syndrome. RNA was extracted with the RNeasy kit, and a quantity of roughly 0.45 to 1 ug was reverse transcribed using random hexamers. Using its own MiXCR run on the immunoSEQ multiplex PCR reads, TCRdb lists one record per CDR3 protein. The sample holds some 130,000 distinct CDR3 sequences, around 95% seen once. Sequencing was carried out using CD8+ T cells from PBMCs. These receptors originate from a human donor with Susac syndrome.

V gene TRBV4-2 combines with J gene TRBJ2-1; no clear D gene. V dropped 1 base and J dropped 6 bases, with 7 bases sitting between them. The CDR3 loop spans 13 amino acids. CDR1 LGHNA and CDR2 YNFKEQ come from the germline V gene. The CDR3 DNA is TGTGCCAGCAGCCAAGTCTCTCCCAATGAGCAGTTCTTC. As protein: CASSQVSPNEQFF.

Only a few counts were recorded for this clonotype. The rearrangement uses TRBV4-2 and TRBJ1-1; possibly TRBD1 for D (5 bases). CDR1 and CDR2 from the germline V gene are LGHNA and YNFKEQ. The CDR3 has 13 residues. V was trimmed by 1 base and J by 8 bases, leaving 11 bases between them. This chain's CDR3 is CASSQGGTTEAFF. The CDR3 nucleotides read TGTGCCAGCAGCCAAGGAGGGACTACCGAAGCTTTCTTT.

This clonotype was found once. V gene TRBV6-4 combines with J gene TRBJ2-2; no clear D. V was pared by 6 bases and J by 0 bases, with 5 bases between. The CDR3 loop spans 13 amino acids. Germline V gives CDR1 MRHNA, CDR2 SNTAGT. The CDR3 region is CASSFTNTGELFF. In DNA form, the CDR3 reads TGTGCCAGCAGCTTTACGAACACCGGGGAGCTGTTTTTT.

This chain links TRBV27 with TRBJ2-1; D not certain. Germline CDR1 MNHEY, CDR2 SMNVEV (reference sequence). Trimming shortened V by 2 bases and J by 0 bases, and 11 bases separated the two germline ends. The CDR3 is 16 amino acids. The CDR3, as DNA: TGTGCCAGCAGTTTACATCAAGGAAGCTCCTACAATGAGCAGTTCTTC. As protein: CASSLHQGSSYNEQFF.

This clonotype came up once. V usage is TRBV29-1 and J usage is TRBJ1-1; D uncertain. Germline V lookup: CDR1 SQVTM, CDR2 ANQGSEA. This CDR3 comprises 12 residues. Trimming took 1 base from V and 2 from J, leaving 5 bases between them. CDR3 residues: CSVEVGNTEAFF. In nucleotides, the CDR3 is TGCAGCGTTGAAGTAGGTAACACTGAAGCTTTCTTT.